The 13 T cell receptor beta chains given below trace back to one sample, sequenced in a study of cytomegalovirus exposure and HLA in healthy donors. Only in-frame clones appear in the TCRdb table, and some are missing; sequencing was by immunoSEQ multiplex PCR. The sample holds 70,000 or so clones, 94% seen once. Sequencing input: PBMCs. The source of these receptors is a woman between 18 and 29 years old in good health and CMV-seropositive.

The CDR3: CASSYSGSVFF. The DNA of the CDR3 is TGTGCCAGCAGTTACTCGGGCTCTGTGTTCTTC. The chain uses TRBV6-6 and TRBJ2-1; no firm D call. This CDR3 has 11 amino acids. Germline V CDR1 and CDR2: MNHNY, SVGAGI (reference sequence). V was trimmed by 0 bases and J by 15 bases, leaving 9 bases between them.

The CDR3 sequence: CASSLGGAGSLYNEQFF. The CDR3 DNA reads as TGTGCCAGCAGCTTAGGAGGAGCGGGGTCTTTGTACAATGAGCAGTTCTTC. The chain links TRBV7-6 to TRBJ2-1; 7 bases fit TRBD2. Trimming removed 1 base from V and 4 bases from J; junction bases left unmatched: 10. Germline loops: CDR1 SGHVS, CDR2 FNYEAQ. This CDR3 spans 17 amino acids. Using reference TRBV7-6 and TRBJ2-1 for the parts outside the CDR3, the full variable domain is GAGVSQSPRYKVTKRGQDVALRCDPISGHVSLYWYRQALGQGPEFLTYFNYEAQQDKSGLPNDRFSAERPEGSISTLTIQRTEQRDSAMYRCASSLGGAGSLYNEQFFGPGTRLTVL.

The CDR3 DNA follows: TGTGCCAGCAGTGACCCGATCGACAGGGTTGATGGAAACACCATATATTTT. Translation: CASSDPIDRVDGNTIYF. The J gene is TRBJ1-3, the V gene TRBV2; 7 bases map to TRBD1. Trimming took 3 bases from V and 3 from J; bases not matched to a gene: 11. CDR1 SNHLY and CDR2 FYNNEI come from the germline V gene. The length of the CDR3 is 17 residues.

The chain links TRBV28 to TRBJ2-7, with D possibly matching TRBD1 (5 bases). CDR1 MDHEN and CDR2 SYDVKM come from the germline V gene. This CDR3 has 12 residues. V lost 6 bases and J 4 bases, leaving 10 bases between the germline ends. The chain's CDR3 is CASSARQYEQYF. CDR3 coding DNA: TGTGCCAGCAGCGCGCGACAGTACGAGCAGTACTTC.

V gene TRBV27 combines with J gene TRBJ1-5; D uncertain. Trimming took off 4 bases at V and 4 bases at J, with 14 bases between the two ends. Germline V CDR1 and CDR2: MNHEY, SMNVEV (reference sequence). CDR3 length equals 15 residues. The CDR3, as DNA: TGTGCCAGCAGTTCGTCTCCGAGCCTTAATCAGCCCCAGCATTTT. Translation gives CASSSSPSLNQPQHF.

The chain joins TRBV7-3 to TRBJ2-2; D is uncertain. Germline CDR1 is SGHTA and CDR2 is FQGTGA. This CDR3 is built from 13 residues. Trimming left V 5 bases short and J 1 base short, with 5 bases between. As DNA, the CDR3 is TGTGCCAGCAGCCCTTTGAACACCGGGGAGCTGTTTTTT. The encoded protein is CASSPLNTGELFF.

The CDR3 DNA follows: TGTGCCTGGAGTCCCAGCGGGGGGTCACATACGCAGTATTTT. Translated, it gives CAWSPSGGSHTQYF. This rearrangement joins TRBV30 to TRBJ2-3; 9 bases agree with TRBD2. CDR3 length equals 14 residues. From germline, CDR1 is GTSNPN and CDR2 SVGIG (reference sequence). The V segment lost 2 bases and the J segment 7 bases; nucleotides outside the gene matches: 7.

CDR3 coding DNA: TGTGCCAGCAGTGAAGCGTTGCGCGTCTCTGGGGCCAACGTCCTGACTTTC. It codes for CASSEALRVSGANVLTF. This sequence joins TRBV6-1 and TRBJ2-6; D remains unclear. The V and J ends lost 0 bases and 0 bases respectively, with 9 bases between them. Germline V CDR1 and CDR2: MNHNS, SASEGT. The CDR3 contains 17 residues.

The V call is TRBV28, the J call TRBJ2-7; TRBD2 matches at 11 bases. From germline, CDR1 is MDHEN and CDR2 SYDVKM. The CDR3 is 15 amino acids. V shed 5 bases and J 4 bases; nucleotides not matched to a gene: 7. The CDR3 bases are TGTGCCAGCAGTGCAACTAGCGGGGGCCGTTACGAGCAGTACTTC. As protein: CASSATSGGRYEQYF.

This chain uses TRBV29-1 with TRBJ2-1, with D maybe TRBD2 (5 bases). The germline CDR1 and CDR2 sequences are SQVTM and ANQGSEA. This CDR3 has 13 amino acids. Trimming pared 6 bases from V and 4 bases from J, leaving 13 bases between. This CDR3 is CSVPEEFYNEQFF. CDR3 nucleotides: TGCAGCGTCCCGGAGGAGTTTTACAATGAGCAGTTCTTC.

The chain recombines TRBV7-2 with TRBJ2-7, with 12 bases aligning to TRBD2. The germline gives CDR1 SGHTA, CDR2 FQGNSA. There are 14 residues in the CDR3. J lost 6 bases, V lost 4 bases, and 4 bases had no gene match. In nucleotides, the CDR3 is TGTGCCAGCAGCTCTAGCGGGGGGGCTCTCGAGCAGTACTTC. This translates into CASSSSGGALEQYF. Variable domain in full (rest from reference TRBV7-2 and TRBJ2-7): GAGVSQSPSNKVTEKGKDVELRCDPISGHTALYWYRQSLGQGLEFLIYFQGNSAPDKSGLPSDRFSAERTGGSVSTLTIQRTQQEDSAVYLCASSSSGGALEQYFGPGTRLTVT.

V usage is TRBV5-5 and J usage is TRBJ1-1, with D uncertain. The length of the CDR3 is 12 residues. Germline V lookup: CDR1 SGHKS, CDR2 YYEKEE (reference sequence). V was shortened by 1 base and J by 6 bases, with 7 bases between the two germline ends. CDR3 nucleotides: TGTGCCAGCAGCTTGCAGGCCGCTGAAGCTTTCTTT. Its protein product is CASSLQAAEAFF.

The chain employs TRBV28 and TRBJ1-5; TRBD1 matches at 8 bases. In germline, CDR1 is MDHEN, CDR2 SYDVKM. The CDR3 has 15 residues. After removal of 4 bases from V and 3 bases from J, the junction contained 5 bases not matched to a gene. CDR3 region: CASSYPTGANQPQHF. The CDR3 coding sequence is TGTGCCAGCAGTTACCCGACAGGGGCCAATCAGCCCCAGCATTTT.